The 2 T cell receptor beta chains listed next were all sequenced from one sample in a study of blood T cell repertoires in COVID-19. Measured with immunoSEQ multiplex PCR; TCRdb has only the in-frame clones, and not every one. The sample yields about 250,000 clones, nearly 90% seen once. Source material: peripheral blood. The origin of the receptors is a woman aged 40 to 50 who had recovered from COVID-19.

This sequence joins TRBV30 and TRBJ2-1, with D perhaps matching TRBD2 (5 bases). The ends were cut back, 2 bases at V and 5 bases at J, with 19 bases in the middle. This CDR3 has 16 residues. Per the germline V gene, CDR1 is GTSNPN and CDR2 is SVGIG (reference sequence). CDR3 sequence reads: CAWSQGYGSANNEQFF. The CDR3 nucleotides read TGTGCCTGGAGTCAAGGTTACGGTAGCGCCAACAATGAGCAGTTCTTC.

The gene calls are TRBV20-1 and TRBJ2-1, with a possible D match to TRBD2 (7 bases). The V gene lost 3 bases and the J gene lost 7 bases, with 16 bases spanning the gap. The CDR3 totals 14 residues. Germline V CDR1 and CDR2: DFQATT, SNEGSKA (reference sequence). CDR3 coding DNA: TGCAGTGCTAGTCGGGGGGCCGGGTGGAATGAGCAGTTCTTC. Its translation: CSASRGAGWNEQFF.